Below, one T cell receptor (beta chain) is given with its context. Its cognate antigen is unknown. These data are taken from a study of shared clonotypes between healthy human individuals. Overall study context: The composition of the donors was a couple of women and three men aged 18 to 49.

CDR3 length: 13 residues. CDR1 and CDR2 from the germline V gene are MDHEN and SYDVKM. With 1 base removed from V and 6 bases from J, the gap between germline ends came to 9 bases. Study conclusions and caveats: Although depth was large, rarefaction showed that sequencing of the sorted subsets was incomplete. The generation probabilities recorded for non-shared clonotypes fell below those of clonotypes shared by all four donors.

Evenly divided among several immunoSEQ plates was the genomic DNA of each subset. Here immunoSEQ multiplex PCR was the method, and the copy in TCRdb shows in-frame clones only, minus some. The sample gives about 1 million clones, roughly 70% of which show up once; roughly 1.5% is in the top ten. The chain recombines TRBV28 with TRBJ1-2; no clear D. The source of this sequence is a young man in good health. The specimen was memory CD4+ T cells sorted from blood. Subset noted: CD45RA-negative fraction. CDR3 amino acids: CASSLLGGNGYTF. Here the CDR3 DNA reads TGTGCCAGCAGTTTATTGGGTGGGAATGGCTACACCTTC.